The T cell receptor beta chain described here comes from a study of shared clonotypes between healthy human individuals. J lost 4 bases, V lost 5 bases, and 4 bases had no gene match. Germline V gene sequence: CDR1 MDHEN, CDR2 SYDVKM. The CDR3 is 15 residues long. The data were produced by immunoSEQ multiplex PCR, yet TCRdb's version contains in-frame clones alone and is incomplete. The top ten clones hold approximately 25% of a sample with 100,000 or so clones, about 67% of them seen once. Comment on this clone: What it binds is not known.

General study findings and limits: The sole specimen, blood, was sampled, and tissue repertoires likely differ.

The sequenced sample consisted of memory CD8+ T cells sorted from blood. Regarding subset: CD45RO+ cells pooled with CCR7-negative TemRA cells. The V gene is TRBV28, the J gene TRBJ2-7; 14 nucleotides line up with TRBD2. The sequence came from a woman aged 25 to 45 in good health. The CDR3 DNA reads as TGTGCCAGCAGTGGAGGGACTAGCGGGAGATACGAGCAGTACTTC. Translation: CASSGGTSGRYEQYF.